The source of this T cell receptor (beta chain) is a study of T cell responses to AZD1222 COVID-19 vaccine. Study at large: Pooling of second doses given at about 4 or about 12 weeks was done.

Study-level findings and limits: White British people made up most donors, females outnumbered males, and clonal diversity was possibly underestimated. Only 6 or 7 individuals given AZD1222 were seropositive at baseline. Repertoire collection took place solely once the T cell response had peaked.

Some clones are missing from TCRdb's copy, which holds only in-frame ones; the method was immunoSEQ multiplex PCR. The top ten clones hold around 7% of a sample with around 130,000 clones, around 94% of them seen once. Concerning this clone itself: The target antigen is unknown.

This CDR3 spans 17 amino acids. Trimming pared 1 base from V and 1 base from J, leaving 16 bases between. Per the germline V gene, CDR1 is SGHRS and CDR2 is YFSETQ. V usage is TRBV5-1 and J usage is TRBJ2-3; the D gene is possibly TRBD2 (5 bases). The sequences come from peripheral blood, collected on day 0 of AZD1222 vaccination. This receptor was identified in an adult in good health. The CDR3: CASSLSALPGGTDTQYF. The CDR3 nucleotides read TGCGCCAGCAGCTTGAGTGCCCTCCCCGGGGGCACAGATACGCAGTATTTT.